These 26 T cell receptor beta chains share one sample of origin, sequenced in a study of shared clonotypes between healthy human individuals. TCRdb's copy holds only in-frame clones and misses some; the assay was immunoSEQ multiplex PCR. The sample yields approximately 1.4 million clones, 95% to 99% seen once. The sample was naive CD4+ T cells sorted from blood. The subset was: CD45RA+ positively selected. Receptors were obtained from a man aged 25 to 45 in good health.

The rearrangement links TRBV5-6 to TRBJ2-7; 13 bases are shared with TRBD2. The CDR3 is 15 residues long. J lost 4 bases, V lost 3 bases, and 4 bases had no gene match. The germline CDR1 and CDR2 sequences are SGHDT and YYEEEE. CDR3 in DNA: TGTGCCAGCAGCTGGGGACTAGCGGGAAAATACGAGCAGTACTTC. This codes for CASSWGLAGKYEQYF.

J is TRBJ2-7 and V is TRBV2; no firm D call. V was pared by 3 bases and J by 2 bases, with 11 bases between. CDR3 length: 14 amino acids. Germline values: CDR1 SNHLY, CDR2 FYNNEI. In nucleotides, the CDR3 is TGTGCCAGCAGTGAGCGACTGAAAGCCTACGAGCAGTACTTC. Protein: CASSERLKAYEQYF.

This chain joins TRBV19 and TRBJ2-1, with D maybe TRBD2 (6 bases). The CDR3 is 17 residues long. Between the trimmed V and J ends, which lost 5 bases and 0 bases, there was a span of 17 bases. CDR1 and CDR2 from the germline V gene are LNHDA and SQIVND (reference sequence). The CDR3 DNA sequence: TGTGCCAGTAGTTCCCGAACTAGCCTGAGCTCCTACAATGAGCAGTTCTTC. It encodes CASSSRTSLSSYNEQFF.

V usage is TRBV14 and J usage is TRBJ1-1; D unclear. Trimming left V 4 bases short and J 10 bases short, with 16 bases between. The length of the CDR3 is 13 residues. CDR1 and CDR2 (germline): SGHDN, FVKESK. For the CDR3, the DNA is TGTGCCAGCAGCCCCCATGAGTTGTATGGAGCTTTCTTT. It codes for CASSPHELYGAFF. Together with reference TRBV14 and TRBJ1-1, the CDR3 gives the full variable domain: EAGVTQFPSHSVIEKGQTVTLRCDPISGHDNLYWYRRVMGKEIKFLLHFVKESKQDESGMPNNRFLAERTGGTYSTLKVQPAELEDSGVYFCASSPHELYGAFFGQGTRLTVV.

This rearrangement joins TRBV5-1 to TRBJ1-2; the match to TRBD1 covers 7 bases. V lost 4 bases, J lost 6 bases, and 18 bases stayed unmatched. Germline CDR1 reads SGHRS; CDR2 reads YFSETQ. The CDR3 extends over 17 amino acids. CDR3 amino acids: CASSPLYRWGTGDGYTF. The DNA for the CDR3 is TGCGCCAGCAGCCCGCTCTATCGATGGGGAACAGGGGATGGCTACACCTTC.

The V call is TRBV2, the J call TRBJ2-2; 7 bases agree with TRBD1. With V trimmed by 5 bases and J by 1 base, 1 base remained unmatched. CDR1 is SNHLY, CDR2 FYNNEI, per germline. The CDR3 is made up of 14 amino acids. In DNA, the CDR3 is TGTGCCAGCAGTTGGGACAGGAACACCGGGGAGCTGTTTTTT. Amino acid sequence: CASSWDRNTGELFF.

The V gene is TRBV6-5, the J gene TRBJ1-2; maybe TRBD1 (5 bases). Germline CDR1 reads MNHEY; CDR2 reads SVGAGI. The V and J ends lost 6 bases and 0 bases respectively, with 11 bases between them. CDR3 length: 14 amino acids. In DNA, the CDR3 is TGTGCCAGCAGCACAGGATCAGCTAACTATGGCTACACCTTC. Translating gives CASSTGSANYGYTF.

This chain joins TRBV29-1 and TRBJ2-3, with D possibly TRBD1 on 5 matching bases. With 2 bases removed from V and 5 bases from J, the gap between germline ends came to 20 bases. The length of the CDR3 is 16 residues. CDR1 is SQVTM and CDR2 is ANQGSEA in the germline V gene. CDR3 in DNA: TGCAGCGTTGAAAAAGGCGCGGCAGGGTCAGGAGATACGCAGTATTTT. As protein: CSVEKGAAGSGDTQYF.

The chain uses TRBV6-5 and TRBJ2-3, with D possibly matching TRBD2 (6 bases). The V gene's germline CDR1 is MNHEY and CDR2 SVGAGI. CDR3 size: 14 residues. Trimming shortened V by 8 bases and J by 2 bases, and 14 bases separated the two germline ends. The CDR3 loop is CASRTIGYTDTQYF. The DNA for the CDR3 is TGTGCCAGCCGGACTATTGGTTACACAGATACGCAGTATTTT.

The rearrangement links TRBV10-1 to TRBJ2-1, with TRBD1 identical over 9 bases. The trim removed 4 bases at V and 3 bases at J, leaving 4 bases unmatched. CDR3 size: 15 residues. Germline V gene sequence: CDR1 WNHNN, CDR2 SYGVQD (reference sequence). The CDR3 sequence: CASSARTGVYNEQFF. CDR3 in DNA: TGCGCCAGCAGTGCAAGGACAGGGGTCTACAATGAGCAGTTCTTC.

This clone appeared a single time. The DNA for the CDR3 is TGTGCCAGCTCTCCAATATCAGCGGGAGGCTCCTACGAGCAGTACTTC. Amino acids: CASSPISAGGSYEQYF. The J gene is TRBJ2-7, the V gene TRBV18; TRBD2 matches at 9 bases. Germline V gene sequence: CDR1 KGHSH, CDR2 LQKENI. The CDR3 runs 16 residues. The J segment lost 0 bases and the V segment lost 6 bases, leaving 9 bases of the junction unmatched.

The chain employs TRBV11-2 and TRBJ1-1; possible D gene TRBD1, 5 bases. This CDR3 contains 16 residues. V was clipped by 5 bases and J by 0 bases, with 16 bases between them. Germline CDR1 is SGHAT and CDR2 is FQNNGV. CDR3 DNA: TGTGCCAGCAGCCCTAGAGGGGCGCTCATGAACACTGAAGCTTTCTTT. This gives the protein CASSPRGALMNTEAFF.

CDR3 loop: CAISGTANQPQHF. Written as DNA, the CDR3 is TGTGCCATCTCTGGGACAGCTAATCAGCCCCAGCATTTT. The chain couples TRBV10-3 to TRBJ1-5, with 7 bases matching TRBD1. The V gene's germline CDR1 is ENHRY and CDR2 SYGVKD. The trim removed 8 bases at V and 4 bases at J, leaving 5 bases unmatched. This CDR3 is 13 amino acids long.

CDR3 bases: TGTGCCAGCAGTGAATCGGCCTTTGAGCAGTTCTTC. Translating it yields CASSESAFEQFF. The chain employs TRBV25-1 and TRBJ2-1; D is ambiguous. V was shortened by 1 base and J by 9 bases, with 7 bases between the two germline ends. The germline gives CDR1 MGHDK, CDR2 SYGVNS. CDR3 size: 12 residues.

The CDR3 DNA follows: TGTGCCAGCAGGGAGCGGGGTGGCTCCTACGAGCAGTACTTC. It translates to CASRERGGSYEQYF. This chain uses TRBV28 with TRBJ2-7, with 7 bases matching TRBD2. The CDR3 contains 14 residues. The V gene's germline CDR1 is MDHEN and CDR2 SYDVKM. J was trimmed by 0 bases and V by 6 bases; bases with no gene match: 5.

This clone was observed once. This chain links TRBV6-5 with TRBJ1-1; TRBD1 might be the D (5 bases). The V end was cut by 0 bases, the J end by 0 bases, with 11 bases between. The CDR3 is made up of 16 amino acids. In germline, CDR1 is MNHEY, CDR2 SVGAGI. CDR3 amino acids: CASSYSWGLVNTEAFF. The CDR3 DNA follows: TGTGCCAGCAGTTACTCTTGGGGACTGGTGAACACTGAAGCTTTCTTT.

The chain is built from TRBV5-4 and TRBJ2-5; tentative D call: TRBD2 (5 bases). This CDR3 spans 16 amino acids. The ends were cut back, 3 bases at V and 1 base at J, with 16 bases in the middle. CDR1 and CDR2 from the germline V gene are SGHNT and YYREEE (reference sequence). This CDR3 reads CASSSPLRGSQETQYF. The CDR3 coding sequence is TGTGCCAGCAGCTCGCCCTTACGGGGTAGCCAAGAGACCCAGTACTTC.

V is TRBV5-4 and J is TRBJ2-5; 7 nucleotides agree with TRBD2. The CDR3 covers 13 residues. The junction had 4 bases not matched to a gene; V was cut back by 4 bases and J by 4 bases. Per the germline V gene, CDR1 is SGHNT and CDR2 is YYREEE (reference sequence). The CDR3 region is CASSGASGETQYF. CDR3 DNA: TGTGCCAGCAGCGGGGCTAGCGGAGAGACCCAGTACTTC.

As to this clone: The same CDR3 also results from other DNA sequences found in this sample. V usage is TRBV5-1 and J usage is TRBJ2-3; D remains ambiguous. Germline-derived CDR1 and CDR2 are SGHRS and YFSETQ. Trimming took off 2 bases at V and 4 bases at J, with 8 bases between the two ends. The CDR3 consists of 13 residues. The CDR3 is CASSLLRADTQYF. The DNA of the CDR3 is TGCGCCAGCAGCTTACTCCGGGCAGATACGCAGTATTTT.

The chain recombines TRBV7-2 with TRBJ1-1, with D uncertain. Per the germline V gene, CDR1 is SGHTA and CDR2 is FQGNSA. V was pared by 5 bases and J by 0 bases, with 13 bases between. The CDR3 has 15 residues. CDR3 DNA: TGTGCCAGCAGCACCTTTGGGAATATGAACACTGAAGCTTTCTTT. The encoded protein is CASSTFGNMNTEAFF.

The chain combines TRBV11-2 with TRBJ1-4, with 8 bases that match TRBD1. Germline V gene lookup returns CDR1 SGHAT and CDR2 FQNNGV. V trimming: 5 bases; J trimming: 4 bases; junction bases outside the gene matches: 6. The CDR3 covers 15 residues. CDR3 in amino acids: CASSRGDRSNEKLFF. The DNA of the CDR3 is TGTGCCAGCAGCAGAGGGGACAGGAGTAATGAAAAACTGTTTTTT.

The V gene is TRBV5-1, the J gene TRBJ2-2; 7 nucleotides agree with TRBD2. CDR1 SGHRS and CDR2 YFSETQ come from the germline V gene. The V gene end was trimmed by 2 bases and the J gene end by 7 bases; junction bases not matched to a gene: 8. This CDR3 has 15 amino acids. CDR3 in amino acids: CASSLMAGRDGELFF. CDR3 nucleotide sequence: TGCGCCAGCAGCTTAATGGCAGGGAGGGACGGGGAGCTGTTTTTT.

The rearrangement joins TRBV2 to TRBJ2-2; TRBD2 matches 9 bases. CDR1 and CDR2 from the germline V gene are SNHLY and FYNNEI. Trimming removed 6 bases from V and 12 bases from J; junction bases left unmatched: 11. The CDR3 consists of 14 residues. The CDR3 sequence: CASSPLRREGQLFF. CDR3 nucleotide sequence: TGTGCCAGCAGCCCGTTGAGGCGGGAGGGACAGCTGTTTTTT.

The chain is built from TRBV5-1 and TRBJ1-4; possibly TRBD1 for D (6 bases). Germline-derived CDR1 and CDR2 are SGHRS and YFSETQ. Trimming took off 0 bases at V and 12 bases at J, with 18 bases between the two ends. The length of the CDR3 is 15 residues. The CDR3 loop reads CASSLVSGTSTELFF. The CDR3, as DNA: TGCGCCAGCAGCTTGGTAAGCGGGACATCCACCGAACTGTTTTTT.

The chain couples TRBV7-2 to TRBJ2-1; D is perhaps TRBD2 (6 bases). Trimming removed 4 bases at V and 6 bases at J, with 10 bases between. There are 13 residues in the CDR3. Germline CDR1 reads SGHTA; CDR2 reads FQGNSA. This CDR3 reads CASSYPSANEQFF. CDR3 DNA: TGTGCCAGCAGCTATCCTAGCGCCAATGAGCAGTTCTTC.

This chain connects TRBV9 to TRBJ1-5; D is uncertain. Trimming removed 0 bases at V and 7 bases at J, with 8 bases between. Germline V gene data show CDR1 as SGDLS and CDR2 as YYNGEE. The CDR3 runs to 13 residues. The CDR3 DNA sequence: TGTGCCAGCAGCGTAGATTACATCCAGCCCCAGCATTTT. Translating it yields CASSVDYIQPQHF.